Below, one T cell receptor (beta chain) is given with its context. Its antigen is as yet unknown. The sample originates from a study of regulatory T cells in long-lasting Graves disease. CDR1 and CDR2 from the germline V gene are SGHTA and FQGNSA. The CDR3 totals 15 residues. The V end was cut by 5 bases, the J end by 4 bases, with 18 bases between. Building the TCR beta libraries relied on iRepertoire HTBI primers, and CDR3 regions underwent Arm-PCR. TCRdb re-derived calls from the multiplex PCR reads in MiXCR, one entry per CDR3 protein. The repertoire holds roughly 400,000 distinct CDR3 sequences, with 16% as singletons. Indicated time point: newly diagnosed GD, antithyroid drugs for less than 3 months. From RNA extracted from PBMCs, the TCR library was made. Study-wide findings and caveats: Persistent Graves' patients possessed reduced TCR diversity relative to recently diagnosed ones.

These data were likewise used in another study, on T cells in Graves' hyperthyroidism and ophthalmopathy. That paper adds: The HTBI primer set drove a first-round RT-PCR of the TCR CDR3.

The rearrangement uses TRBV7-2 and TRBJ2-7; D could derive from TRBD1 or TRBD2 (6 bases each). The sample in question was peripheral blood mononuclear cells (PBMCs), obtained at new diagnosis, from a patient treated with antithyroid drugs. This TCR came from a woman aged 18 to 35 with Graves disease. The CDR3 reads CASSPSGALWYEQYF. The DNA of the CDR3 is TGTGCCAGCAGCCCCTCGGGGGCCCTCTGGTACGAGCAGTACTTC.